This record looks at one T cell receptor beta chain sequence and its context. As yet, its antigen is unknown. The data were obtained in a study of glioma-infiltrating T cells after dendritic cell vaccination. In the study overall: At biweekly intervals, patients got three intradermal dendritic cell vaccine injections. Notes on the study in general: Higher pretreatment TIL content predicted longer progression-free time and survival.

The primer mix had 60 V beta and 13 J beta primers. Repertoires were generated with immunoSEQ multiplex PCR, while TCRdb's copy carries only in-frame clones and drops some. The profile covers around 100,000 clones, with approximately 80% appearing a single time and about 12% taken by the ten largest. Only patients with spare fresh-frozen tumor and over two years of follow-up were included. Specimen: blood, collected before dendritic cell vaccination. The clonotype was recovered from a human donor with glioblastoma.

CDR3 nucleotides: TGTGCCAGCAGTCAAAGGGACAGTGGAAGGGAAAAACTGTTTTTT. It encodes CASSQRDSGREKLFF. V usage is TRBV7-8 and J usage is TRBJ1-4; 7 bases match TRBD1. The junction had 12 bases not matched to a gene; V was cut back by 6 bases and J by 8 bases. The CDR3 contains 15 residues. The germline V gene encodes CDR1 SGHVS and CDR2 FQNEAQ.